The 4 T cell receptor beta chains in this list originate from one sample, sequenced in a study of blood T cell repertoires in COVID-19. Sequenced by immunoSEQ multiplex PCR; TCRdb stores in-frame clones only, minus some. The repertoire holds 60,000 to 75,000 clones, with roughly 70% as singletons. The sample comprised PBMCs or T cells enriched from blood (not recorded which). Source of these receptors: an older woman who had been exposed to COVID-19.

The DNA of the CDR3 is TGTGCCAGCAGCTTAGTCGGGCAGGGGGCGCGGATGAACACTGAAGCTTTCTTT. It encodes CASSLVGQGARMNTEAFF. The J gene is TRBJ1-1, the V gene TRBV7-9, with TRBD1 matching 8 bases. Germline CDR1 SEHNR, CDR2 FQNEAQ (reference sequence). V lost 1 base and J lost 0; bases outside the gene matches: 10. This CDR3 spans 18 amino acids.

V gene TRBV9 combines with J gene TRBJ2-2; D ambiguous. V lost 0 bases, J lost 4 bases, and 13 bases lay in between. Germline CDR1 SGDLS, CDR2 YYNGEE. The CDR3 is made up of 16 amino acids. The CDR3 nucleotides are TGTGCCAGCAGCGTAGCCCCCAGTCGAGGCACCGGGGAGCTGTTTTTT. Its translation: CASSVAPSRGTGELFF.

The chain has TRBV2 and TRBJ1-4; 7 bases are shared with TRBD1. Germline V gene lookup returns CDR1 SNHLY and CDR2 FYNNEI. V dropped 3 bases and J dropped 10; count of bases not matched to a gene: 11. This CDR3 spans 15 amino acids. DNA for the CDR3: TGTGCCAGCAGTGATAGGACAGCCGGACAGGCAAAACTGTTTTTT. This translates into CASSDRTAGQAKLFF.

The genes are TRBV19 and TRBJ1-1; TRBD1 matches 10 bases. Germline CDR1 is LNHDA and CDR2 is SQIVND (reference sequence). Losses at the gene ends were 4 bases for V and 2 bases for J; bases not matched to a gene: 1. The CDR3 consists of 14 residues. The CDR3 DNA reads TGTGCCAGTAGTAGGACAGGGGGTAACACTGAAGCTTTCTTT. This translates into CASSRTGGNTEAFF.